The 16 T cell receptor beta chains given below trace back to one sample, sequenced in a study of technical replicates of blood from four donors. Generated by immunoSEQ multiplex PCR, the TCRdb table keeps only in-frame clones and is missing some. The table records some 71,000 clones, nearly 98% of them present only once. The sample was T cells isolated from PBMCs. Receptors originate from a human donor in good health.

This rearrangement joins TRBV11-2 to TRBJ2-7; 8 bases align to TRBD1. The CDR3 is made up of 17 amino acids. Looked up from germline, CDR1 is SGHAT and CDR2 is FQNNGV. V lost 1 base to trimming and J lost 3 bases; unmatched junction nucleotides: 11. The DNA for the CDR3 is TGTGCCAGCAGCTTAGGGTACCGACAGGGGAGGTTCTACGAGCAGTACTTC. Its translation is CASSLGYRQGRFYEQYF.

The chain uses TRBV12-5 and TRBJ2-1, with TRBD2 identical over 14 bases. Germline lookup yields CDR1 LGHNT and CDR2 FRNRAP. V shed 5 bases and J 0 bases; nucleotides not matched to a gene: 6. The CDR3 runs to 18 residues. The CDR3 DNA reads TGTGCTAGTGGTCCCCCCGGGACTAGCGGGAGCTCCTACAATGAGCAGTTCTTC. This codes for CASGPPGTSGSSYNEQFF.

Points on this clone: At one of its ends the junction is not consistent with the germline gene, which may arise from a read error. This sequence joins TRBV19 and TRBJ2-4, with TRBD1 matching 7 bases. The CDR3 totals 12 residues. Looked up from germline, CDR1 is LNHDA and CDR2 is SQIVND (reference sequence). The CDR3 loop is CASEQGPFRWNF. In nucleotides, the CDR3 is TGTGCCAGTGAACAGGGGCCCTTCAGATGGAACTTC.

The V gene is TRBV9, the J gene TRBJ2-5, with D possibly TRBD2 on 6 matching bases. This CDR3 region has 13 residues. Trimming shortened V by 2 bases and J by 5 bases, and 10 bases separated the two germline ends. Germline CDR1 SGDLS, CDR2 YYNGEE. For the CDR3, the DNA is TGTGCCAGCAGCGTTCGACTAGGGGAGACCCAGTACTTC. Amino acid sequence: CASSVRLGETQYF.

The rearrangement links TRBV5-6 to TRBJ1-3; perhaps TRBD1 as D (5 bases). Trimming removed 4 bases from V and 0 bases from J, with 14 bases in between. Germline V gives CDR1 SGHDT, CDR2 YYEEEE. The CDR3 covers 16 residues. The CDR3 is CASSLVSGGSGNTIYF. In nucleotides, the CDR3 is TGTGCCAGCAGCCTGGTATCCGGGGGCTCTGGAAACACCATATATTTT. The full variable domain, its missing parts supplied by reference TRBV5-6 and TRBJ1-3, is DAGVTQSPTHLIKTRGQQVTLRCSPKSGHDTVSWYQQALGQGPQFIFQYYEEEERQRGNFPDRFSGHQFPNYSSELNVNALLLGDSALYLCASSLVSGGSGNTIYFGEGSWLTVV.

V and J are TRBV7-2 and TRBJ1-2; 9 bases are shared with TRBD1. Germline loops: CDR1 SGHTA, CDR2 FQGNSA. The V gene end was trimmed by 0 bases and the J gene end by 9 bases; junction bases not matched to a gene: 5. CDR3 size: 14 residues. The DNA for the CDR3 is TGTGCCAGCAGCTTAGCGCGAGGGACAGGGAGCTACACCTTC. The encoded protein is CASSLARGTGSYTF.

This chain connects TRBV10-3 to TRBJ2-1, with 9 bases matching TRBD2. Per the germline V gene, CDR1 is ENHRY and CDR2 is SYGVKD. This CDR3 contains 14 residues. V was clipped by 6 bases and J by 9 bases; unmatched bases: 9. The CDR3 spells CAIRLAGESAEQFF. Written as DNA, the CDR3 is TGTGCCATCAGGTTAGCGGGAGAAAGCGCTGAGCAGTTCTTC.

Comment on this clone: Other DNA sequences in this specimen translate into the identical CDR3. The rearrangement links TRBV29-1 to TRBJ2-7; 10 nucleotides line up with TRBD1. The germline V gene has CDR1 SQVTM and CDR2 ANQGSEA. Trimming cost V 6 bases and J 1 base; bases outside gene matches: 3. This CDR3 spans 13 amino acids. The CDR3 reads CSVRTGGSYEQYF. CDR3 nucleotides: TGCAGCGTCCGGACAGGGGGATCCTACGAGCAGTACTTC.

The chain couples TRBV6-5 to TRBJ2-7; D unresolved. This CDR3 has 14 residues. Per germline, CDR1 MNHEY and CDR2 SVGAGI. The germline V and J ends were trimmed by 0 bases and 7 bases, with 13 bases remaining between them. The CDR3 protein is CASSYSSQTPEQYF. The CDR3 DNA follows: TGTGCCAGCAGTTACTCGTCACAGACCCCTGAGCAGTACTTC.

The chain uses TRBV11-2 and TRBJ2-7, with TRBD2 matching over 9 bases. V lost 4 bases and J lost 1; bases outside the gene matches: 11. This CDR3 contains 17 residues. The V gene's germline CDR1 is SGHAT and CDR2 FQNNGV. The CDR3, as DNA: TGTGCCAGCAGCTCGGGGGCCCCTAGCGGGACTTCCTACGAGCAGTACTTC. This sequence encodes CASSSGAPSGTSYEQYF.

The V and J genes are TRBV25-1 and TRBJ1-1; unclear D gene. The CDR3 has 13 residues. The V and J ends lost 0 bases and 0 bases respectively, with 2 bases between them. Germline-derived CDR1 and CDR2 are MGHDK and SYGVNS. The CDR3 spells CASSEYMNTEAFF. In DNA form, the CDR3 reads TGTGCCAGCAGTGAATATATGAACACTGAAGCTTTCTTT. Using reference TRBV25-1 and TRBJ1-1 for the parts outside the CDR3, the full variable domain is EADIYQTPRYLVIGTGKKITLECSQTMGHDKMYWYQQDPGMELHLIHYSYGVNSTEKGDLSSESTVSRIRTEHFPLTLESARPSHTSQYLCASSEYMNTEAFFGQGTRLTVV.

The chain has TRBV11-2 and TRBJ1-5; 10 bases are a match to TRBD1. V shed 5 bases, J shed 4 bases, and the junction held 5 bases outside the gene matches. The germline gives CDR1 SGHAT, CDR2 FQNNGV. This CDR3 comprises 15 residues. CDR3 sequence reads: CASSVTGGLNQPQHF. DNA of the CDR3: TGTGCCAGCAGCGTGACAGGGGGCTTAAATCAGCCCCAGCATTTT. Supplemented by reference TRBV11-2 and TRBJ1-5, the full variable domain reads EAGVAQSPRYKIIEKRQSVAFWCNPISGHATLYWYQQILGQGPKLLIQFQNNGVVDDSQLPKDRFSAERLKGVDSTLKIQPAKLEDSAVYLCASSVTGGLNQPQHFGDGTRLSIL.

This clone was seen only once. The chain is built from TRBV7-9 and TRBJ1-2; D is uncertain. The length of the CDR3 is 15 residues. The germline V gene encodes CDR1 SEHNR and CDR2 FQNEAQ (reference sequence). V gave up 0 bases and J gave up 8 bases, with 16 bases separating them. CDR3 protein: CASSLAGLSPGGYTF. In DNA, the CDR3 is TGTGCCAGCAGCTTAGCAGGACTCTCCCCTGGCGGCTACACCTTC.

The chain recombines TRBV5-8 with TRBJ2-7, with 8 bases aligning to TRBD1. In germline, CDR1 is SGHTS, CDR2 YDEGEE. The CDR3 sequence is 15 residues long. J was trimmed by 1 base and V by 5 bases; bases with no gene match: 8. CDR3 DNA sequence: TGTGCCAGCAGTCGTCGGACAGGGCGGTCCTACGAGCAGTACTTC. It translates to CASSRRTGRSYEQYF.

This chain uses TRBV5-1 with TRBJ2-5; 7 bases map to TRBD1. Trimming removed 3 bases from V and 5 bases from J; junction bases left unmatched: 4. The CDR3 runs 13 residues. Germline lookup yields CDR1 SGHRS and CDR2 YFSETQ. CDR3 loop: CASSSDRVETQYF. Here the CDR3 DNA reads TGCGCCAGCAGCTCTGACAGGGTTGAGACCCAGTACTTC.

V is TRBV2 and J is TRBJ2-2; 9 nucleotides agree with TRBD2. Germline V gene sequence: CDR1 SNHLY, CDR2 FYNNEI. V shed 6 bases and J 4 bases; nucleotides not matched to a gene: 6. The CDR3 has 15 amino acids. As DNA, the CDR3 is TGTGCCAGCAGCTGGGCGGGAGGGCGCACCGGGGAGCTGTTTTTT. The encoded protein is CASSWAGGRTGELFF.